This is a list of T cell receptor beta chains from one sample in a study of cytomegalovirus exposure and HLA in healthy donors. Clones were read by immunoSEQ multiplex PCR, and TCRdb kept only the in-frame ones, dropping some. The data hold about 140,000 clones, with about 78% observed a single time. The sequenced sample was PBMCs. The receptors come from a man aged 18 to 35 in good health and CMV-seronegative. Each CDR3 is given with its conserved first and last residue. D genes are given only for firm matches. A clone size is listed for some rows: how often the clone was seen (once, few, many), or a class if it is expanded.

NA,TRBJ1-1,TRBV5-1,once,TGCGCCAGCAGCTTGTACCCGGACTTGAACACTGAAGCTTTCTTT,CASSLYPDLNTEAFF
NA,TRBJ1-1,TRBV5-3,NA,TGTGCCAGAAGCTCCACCGAGCAGGGCGGATTTCTTAACACTGAAGCTTTCTTT,CARSSTEQGGFLNTEAFF
TRBD1,TRBJ2-1,TRBV4-1,NA,TGCGCCAGCAGCGACAAGATCATCCCGGGACAGGGAGTTGCTGAGCAGTTCTTC,CASSDKIIPGQGVAEQFF
TRBD1,TRBJ1-4,TRBV19,NA,TGTGCCAGTAGTATAGGAGGCAGGGGGCGAGAAAAACTGTTTTTT,CASSIGGRGREKLFF
NA,TRBJ2-7,TRBV7-6,NA,TGTGCCAGCAGCTTAGGGACAGAGGCCTACGAGCAGTACTTC,CASSLGTEAYEQYF
NA,TRBJ1-2,TRBV5-6,few,TGTGCCAGCAGCACAGACACGGACTATGGCTACACCTTC,CASSTDTDYGYTF
TRBD1,TRBJ2-7,TRBV28,NA,TGTGCCAGCAGTTCTTCAGGGGGCGCGTGGGACGAGCAGTACTTC,CASSSSGGAWDEQYF
NA,TRBJ2-7,TRBV7-3,NA,TGTGCCAGCAGCTTATCCTCCAGGGGAGTGGACGAGCAGTACTTC,CASSLSSRGVDEQYF
TRBD1,TRBJ2-7,TRBV10-3,NA,TGTGCCATCAGTGATACAGGGGGAACCTACGAGCAGTACTTC,CAISDTGGTYEQYF
TRBD1,TRBJ2-7,TRBV4-2,once,TGTGCCAGCAGCCAACAGGGGGACGGACGTTATATCGAGCAGTACTTC,CASSQQGDGRYIEQYF
NA,TRBJ2-3,TRBV6-5,once,TGTGCCAGCACTCCAGGGGTTTCAGATACGCAGTATTTT,CASTPGVSDTQYF
TRBD1,TRBJ1-3,TRBV9,NA,TGTGCCAGCAGCACAGCCGGGACAGGAAGAAACACCATATATTTT,CASSTAGTGRNTIYF
TRBD1,TRBJ2-7,TRBV27,NA,TGTGCCAGCAGTTTTCAGGGGGCCACGAGCGAGCAGTACTTC,CASSFQGATSEQYF
NA,TRBJ1-1,TRBV7-8,NA,TGTGCCAGCAGCTTAGCAATGACAGCGGAAGCTTTCTTT,CASSLAMTAEAFF
TRBD2,TRBJ2-7,TRBV5-1,once,TGCGCCAGCCACCGAGGGACTAGCGGGGGCGAGCAGTACTTC,CASHRGTSGGEQYF
NA,TRBJ1-5,TRBV6-5,NA,TGTGCCAGCAGGGGGAGGGAAAATCAGCCCCAGCATTTT,CASRGRENQPQHF
TRBD1,TRBJ2-1,TRBV5-1,NA,TGCGCCAGCAGCGTGACCGCCGGGACAGGGCCAAGCTCCTACAATGAGCAGTTCTTC,CASSVTAGTGPSSYNEQFF
TRBD1,TRBJ2-1,TRBV2,NA,TGTGCCAGCAGGGACCGGGACAGGGCCTACAATGAGCAGTTCTTC,CASRDRDRAYNEQFF
NA,TRBJ2-3,TRBV19,few,TGTGCCAGTAGTAAAAACCGGGGGACCACAGATACGCAGTATTTT,CASSKNRGTTDTQYF
NA,TRBJ2-1,TRBV2,NA,TGTGCCAGCAGGCGGCGTGCAGAGCAGTTCTTC,CASRRRAEQFF
TRBD2,TRBJ2-2,TRBV5-1,NA,TGCGCCAGCAGCCGGGAGGCTAGAGGTCCCGGGGAGCTGTTTTTT,CASSREARGPGELFF
NA,TRBJ1-1,TRBV7-2,few,TGTGCCAGCAGCTTAACCAGGGGCGAAGCTTTCTTT,CASSLTRGEAFF
TRBD1,TRBJ1-4,TRBV2,NA,TGTGCCAGCAGGTACACCGGGACAGGGGCTGAAAAACTGTTTTTT,CASRYTGTGAEKLFF
TRBD1,TRBJ2-1,TRBV28,NA,TGTGCCAGCAGTACCCCGGGACAGGGGGCGATTCACAATGAGCAGTTCTTC,CASSTPGQGAIHNEQFF
NA,TRBJ2-7,TRBV11-1,NA,TGTGCCAGCAGCTTATCCCCACTAGCCTACGAGCAGTACTTC,CASSLSPLAYEQYF
NA,TRBJ1-5,TRBV7-2,few,TGTGCCAGCAGCCTCCAGAAAAATCAGCCCCAGCATTTT,CASSLQKNQPQHF
TRBD1,TRBJ1-5,TRBV7-2,NA,TGTGCCAGCAGCCCGGGACAGGGGATGGGCGGTCAGCCCCAGCATTTT,CASSPGQGMGGQPQHF
TRBD2,TRBJ2-1,TRBV7-9,NA,TGTGCCAGCAGCTTGGCAACTAGCGGGAGTGTTGAGCAGTTCTTC,CASSLATSGSVEQFF
TRBD2,TRBJ2-3,TRBV7-6,NA,TGTGCCAGCAGCTTAGACCCCCGGAGCGGGGAGTTCACAGATACGCAGTATTTT,CASSLDPRSGEFTDTQYF
NA,TRBJ1-5,TRBV19,NA,TGTGCCAGTAGTATAATTTACCAGAATCAGCCCCAGCATTTT,CASSIIYQNQPQHF
NA,TRBJ2-5,TRBV5-1,NA,TGCGCCAGCAGCTTGGGAGCGGGTCACCAAGAGACCCAGTACTTC,CASSLGAGHQETQYF
TRBD1,TRBJ1-5,TRBV27,NA,TGTGCCAGCAGTTTACACAGGGGAGGCAATCAGCCCCAGCATTTT,CASSLHRGGNQPQHF
NA,TRBJ2-3,TRBV5-1,NA,TGCGCCAGCAGCTCCCCCCCCTTGCAGGGGCCCATCCCAGATACGCAGTATTTT,CASSSPPLQGPIPDTQYF
NA,TRBJ1-2,TRBV6-4,NA,TGTGCCAGCAGTGACTCTCCGGGGATTGGCTACACCTTC,CASSDSPGIGYTF
NA,TRBJ2-5,TRBV2,NA,TGTGCCAGTAATAAAAGCCCTGAGACCCAGTACTTC,CASNKSPETQYF
TRBD1,TRBJ2-5,TRBV5-1,few,TGCGCCAGCAGCTGGACAGGGCTCCAAGAGACCCAGTACTTC,CASSWTGLQETQYF
NA,TRBJ2-1,TRBV2,NA,TGTGCCAGCAGTGAAGAGGTTTTTAGCGGCTTTGCCTACAATGAGCAGTTCTTC,CASSEEVFSGFAYNEQFF
NA,TRBJ2-2,TRBV19,NA,TGTGCCAGTAGTATTGGAGGGGTTTGGACCGGGGAGCTGTTTTTT,CASSIGGVWTGELFF
NA,TRBJ1-6,TRBV6-4,NA,TGTGCCAGCAGTGACTCGAGCAGGGTGGGATCACCCCTCCACTTT,CASSDSSRVGSPLHF
TRBD1,TRBJ1-6,TRBV9,NA,TGTGCCAGCAGCGTAGAAGGGGACAGGGTGAAGGAGCTCCACTTT,CASSVEGDRVKELHF
TRBD2,TRBJ2-3,TRBV30,NA,TGTGCCTGGAGACAACTAGCGGGGGGGCTGGATACGCAGTATTTT,CAWRQLAGGLDTQYF
NA,TRBJ2-3,TRBV6-5,NA,TGTGCCAGCAGCCCGGGTTGGGGGAGGACAGATACGCAGTATTTT,CASSPGWGRTDTQYF
TRBD1,TRBJ2-7,TRBV7-3,NA,TGTGCCAGCAGCTTACAGGGGGACTACGAGCAGTACTTC,CASSLQGDYEQYF
NA,TRBJ2-1,TRBV10-3,NA,TGTGCCATCAGTCCGGGGAATGAGCAGTTCTTC,CAISPGNEQFF
TRBD1,TRBJ2-2,TRBV5-4,NA,TGTGCCAGCAGCCCTCGGCGGGGACAGGCCCCCGGGGAGCTGTTTTTT,CASSPRRGQAPGELFF
NA,TRBJ2-1,TRBV4-1,NA,TGCGCCAGCAGCCACGAGCGGTGGAGCTCCTACAATGAGCAGTTCTTC,CASSHERWSSYNEQFF
TRBD2,TRBJ2-1,TRBV18,NA,TGTGCCAGCTTCCATAGTGAGGGACTAGCAGTAAACAATGAGCAGTTCTTC,CASFHSEGLAVNNEQFF
TRBD1,TRBJ2-1,TRBV11-1,NA,TGTGCCAGCAGCTCCGCCCGGACAGGGCGCTACAATGAGCAGTTCTTC,CASSSARTGRYNEQFF
TRBD1,TRBJ1-6,TRBV7-2,few,TGTGCCAGCAGCATAGGGACAGGGACTAATTCACCCCTCCACTTT,CASSIGTGTNSPLHF
NA,TRBJ2-7,TRBV27,NA,TGTGCCAGCAGTGTCAGGGTGTACTCCTACGAGCAGTACTTC,CASSVRVYSYEQYF